These T cell receptor beta chains were read from a single sample in a study of CD8 T cells in Susac syndrome. TCRdb reprocessed the immunoSEQ multiplex PCR reads via MiXCR and lists one record per CDR3 protein. The sample lists roughly 200,000 distinct CDR3 sequences, 90% to 95% occurring once. Material: CD4+ T cells from PBMCs. These receptors were collected from a human donor with Susac syndrome. Both conserved end residues are part of each CDR3. A D gene is named only where the DNA matches it firmly. Clone size is given for some rows only: seen once, a few or many times, or a class if the clone is expanded.

V,J,D,size,DNA,CDR3
TRBV30,TRBJ2-3,TRBD2,once,TGTGCCTGGAGCGGGGGGGGGCAAAGCACAGATACGCAGTATTTT,CAWSGGGQSTDTQYF
TRBV11-2,TRBJ1-2,NA,NA,TGTGCCAGCAGCTTAGTCCCCGGGATAAACTATGGCTACACCTTC,CASSLVPGINYGYTF
TRBV14,TRBJ2-7,NA,NA,TGTGCCAGCAGCCAAGTCGGGGGTTACGAGCAGTACTTC,CASSQVGGYEQYF
TRBV7-2,TRBJ1-2,NA,NA,TGTGCCAGCAGCTTAGCGACGGGGGCGAATGGCTACACCTTC,CASSLATGANGYTF
TRBV28,TRBJ2-1,TRBD1,NA,TGTGCCAGCAGACCGACGGGACAGGGGGCGAATGAGCAGTTCTTC,CASRPTGQGANEQFF
TRBV6-6,TRBJ2-7,TRBD2,NA,TGTGCCAGCAGACCGACTAGCGGGGGATCCGAGCAGTACTTC,CASRPTSGGSEQYF
TRBV2,TRBJ2-7,NA,NA,TGTGCCAGCACAGGCAGCATGGACTCCTATACCTACGAGCAGTACTTC,CASTGSMDSYTYEQYF
TRBV7-9,TRBJ1-1,TRBD1,NA,TGTGCCAGCGTGATTCGGGGACAGGAGAACACTGAAGCTTTCTTT,CASVIRGQENTEAFF
TRBV6-1,TRBJ1-2,TRBD1,once,TGTGCCAGCAGACTCATGGTGCCAAGGGACAGAGACTATGGCTACACCTTC,CASRLMVPRDRDYGYTF
TRBV20-1,TRBJ2-7,TRBD2,NA,TGCAGTGCTATGACGGGAGGATTTTACGAGCAGTACTTC,CSAMTGGFYEQYF
TRBV5-5,TRBJ2-1,TRBD2,NA,TGTGCCAGCAGTCCCCGGCCGGGACTAGCGGGAGGGGAGGAGCAGTTCTTC,CASSPRPGLAGGEEQFF
TRBV28,TRBJ2-1,NA,NA,TGTGCCATCACAGGTGGTTTCGGGGGCTATGAGCAGTTCTTC,CAITGGFGGYEQFF
TRBV12-3/TRBV12-4,TRBJ2-7,NA,NA,TGTGCCAGCAGTTTATGGTCCTACGAGCAGTACTTC,CASSLWSYEQYF
TRBV19,TRBJ1-1,NA,NA,TGTGCCAGTAGCACAGGAGTGGTCACTGAAGCTTTCTTT,CASSTGVVTEAFF
TRBV6-5,TRBJ1-1,TRBD1,NA,TGTGCCAGCAAAAGGGACAGGGAAGGCACTGAAGCTTTCTTT,CASKRDREGTEAFF
TRBV29-1,TRBJ2-1,NA,NA,TGCAGCGTTGAAGATCTGACGGGCTGGGCCTACAATGAGCAGTTCTTC,CSVEDLTGWAYNEQFF
TRBV20-1,TRBJ2-1,TRBD2,NA,TGCAGTGCTAGTTCGAGCGGGAGATACAATGAGCAGTTCTTC,CSASSSGRYNEQFF
TRBV20-1,TRBJ2-5,TRBD1,NA,TGCAGTGCTAGATTACAGGGGCACCAAGAGACCCAGTACTTC,CSARLQGHQETQYF
TRBV5-1,TRBJ1-4,NA,NA,TGCGCCAGCAGCTTGGTCGGGACGAGTAATGAAAAACTGTTTTTT,CASSLVGTSNEKLFF
TRBV7-2,TRBJ2-5,TRBD1,once,TGTGCCAGCAGCCTACCGACAGGGGGGAGAGAGACCCAGTACTTC,CASSLPTGGRETQYF
TRBV28,TRBJ1-1,TRBD1,NA,TGTGCCAGCAGATTCGGGACAGCGAACACTGAAGCTTTCTTT,CASRFGTANTEAFF
TRBV7-2,TRBJ2-2,TRBD2,NA,TGTGCCAGCAGCTTAGTACCGGGACTAGCGGACACCGGGGAGCTGTTTTTT,CASSLVPGLADTGELFF
TRBV29-1,TRBJ1-1,TRBD1,NA,TGCAGCGGCTACGACAGGGGAACTGAAGCTTTCTTT,CSGYDRGTEAFF
TRBV7-2,TRBJ2-7,NA,NA,TGTGCCAGCAGCTTAGTGGGATCACTGAGCTACGAGCAGTACTTC,CASSLVGSLSYEQYF
TRBV29-1,TRBJ2-5,TRBD1,NA,TGCAGCACTCGGACAGGGCGAGAGACCCAGTACTTC,CSTRTGRETQYF
TRBV28,TRBJ1-1,NA,NA,TGTGCCACGCGAGAGGGGCCGAACACTGAAGCTTTCTTT,CATREGPNTEAFF
TRBV30,TRBJ1-5,NA,NA,TGTGCCTGGAGGAGGGGACCGGGCAATCAGCCCCAGCATTTT,CAWRRGPGNQPQHF
TRBV4-2,TRBJ2-7,NA,NA,TGTGCCAGCAGCCAACCGCCGGGACGTACATCCTACGAGCAGTACTTC,CASSQPPGRTSYEQYF
TRBV6-5,TRBJ2-1,NA,NA,TGTGCCAGCAGTTACTCACCGGGACCCCCCAATGAGCAGCTCTTC,CASSYSPGPPNEQLF
TRBV7-9,TRBJ2-4,NA,NA,TGTGCCAGTACAGCTCTAGCCAAAAACATTCAGTACTTC,CASTALAKNIQYF
TRBV6-2/TRBV6-3,TRBJ2-7,NA,NA,TGTGCCACCGAGGACAGCTACGAGCAGTACTTC,CATEDSYEQYF
TRBV25-1,TRBJ2-1,TRBD2,NA,TGTGCCAGCGGGGATCGGGGCGGGGGGAAGTACAATGAGCAGTTCTTC,CASGDRGGGKYNEQFF